This T cell receptor beta chain comes out of a study of Graves' ophthalmopathy and Graves' hyperthyroidism. The germline CDR1 and CDR2 sequences are SEHNR and FQNEAQ (reference sequence). The CDR3 consists of 17 residues. The V gene lost 3 bases and the J gene lost 0 bases, with 12 bases spanning the gap. Using RNA transcripts, the TCR beta CDR3 regions were amplified. An initial RT-PCR round employing HTBI primers preceded a second-round multiplex PCR. TCRdb reanalysed the multiplex PCR reads using MiXCR and keeps one entry per CDR3 protein. The data show 900,000 to 1,200,000 distinct CDR3 sequences, about 40% seen once. This clonotype was seen many times. Its antigen is as yet unknown. Study observations and caveats: A majority of expanded thyroid clonotypes exceeding 0.001 frequency were likewise present in blood.

Only newly diagnosed hyperthyroidism patients aged 18 to 65, with under 2 months' duration, were enrolled. The diagnostic workup employed clinical symptoms, serum thyroxine, TRAb, thyroid ultrasound and orbital computed tomography. The receptor comes from an adult man with Graves' hyperthyroidism. Sequencing was done on a sample of peripheral blood or thyroid tissue (not recorded which). The V gene is TRBV7-9, the J gene TRBJ2-6; D ambiguous. The CDR3: CASSFPASFSGANVLTF. CDR3 DNA sequence: TGTGCCAGCAGCTTCCCCGCCTCATTCTCTGGGGCCAACGTCCTGACTTTC.